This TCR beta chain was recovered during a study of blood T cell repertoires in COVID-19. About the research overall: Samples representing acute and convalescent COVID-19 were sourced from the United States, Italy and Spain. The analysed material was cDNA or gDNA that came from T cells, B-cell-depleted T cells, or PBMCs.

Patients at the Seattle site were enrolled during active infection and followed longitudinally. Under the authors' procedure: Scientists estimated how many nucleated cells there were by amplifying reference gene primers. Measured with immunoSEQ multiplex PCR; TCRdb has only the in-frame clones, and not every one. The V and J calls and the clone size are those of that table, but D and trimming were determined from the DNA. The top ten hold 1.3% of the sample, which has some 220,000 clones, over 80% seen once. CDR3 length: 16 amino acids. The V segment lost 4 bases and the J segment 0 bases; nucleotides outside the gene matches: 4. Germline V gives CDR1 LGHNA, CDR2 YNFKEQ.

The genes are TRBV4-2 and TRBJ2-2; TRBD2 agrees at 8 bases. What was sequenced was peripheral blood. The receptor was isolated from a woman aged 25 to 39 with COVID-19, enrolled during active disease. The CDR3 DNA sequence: TGTGCCAGCAGCCCCTTACTAGCGGCGAACACCGGGGAGCTGTTTTTT. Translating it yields CASSPLLAANTGELFF.